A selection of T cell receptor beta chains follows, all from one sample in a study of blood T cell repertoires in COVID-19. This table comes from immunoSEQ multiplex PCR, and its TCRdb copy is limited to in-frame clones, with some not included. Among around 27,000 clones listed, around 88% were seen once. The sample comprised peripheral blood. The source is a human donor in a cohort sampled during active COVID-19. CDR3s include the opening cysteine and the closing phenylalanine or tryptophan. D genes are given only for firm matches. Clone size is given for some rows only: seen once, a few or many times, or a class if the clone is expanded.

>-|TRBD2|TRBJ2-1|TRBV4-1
TGCGCCAGCAGCCCGGGGGGGGGCAGGGGCCCGTTGGCGGGGGGGCTCAATGAGCAGTTCTTC
CASSPGGGRGPLAGGLNEQFF
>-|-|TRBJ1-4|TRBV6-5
TGTGCCAGCAGTCGACAGGTGGCCGGTGAAAAACTGTTTTTT
CASSRQVAGEKLFF
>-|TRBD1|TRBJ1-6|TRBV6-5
TGTGCCATCCGGGACAGGGGCTCCTATAATTCACCCCTCCACTTT
CAIRDRGSYNSPLHF
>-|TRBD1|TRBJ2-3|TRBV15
TGTGCCGCCCGGGACAGCTACACAGATACGCAGTATTTT
CAARDSYTDTQYF
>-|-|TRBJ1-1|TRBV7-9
TGTGCCAGCAGCGAGACAGGCCGAAACACTGAAGCTTTCTTT
CASSETGRNTEAFF
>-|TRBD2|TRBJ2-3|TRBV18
TGTGCCAGCTCACCCCTCGAGCGGGGCGGCACAGATACGCAGTATTTT
CASSPLERGGTDTQYF
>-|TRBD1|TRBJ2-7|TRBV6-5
TGTGCCAGCTACCGGGCAGGGGGCGCGGACGAGCAGTACTTC
CASYRAGGADEQYF
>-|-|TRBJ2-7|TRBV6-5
TGTGCCAGCACACAGGGTCACGAGCAGTACTTC
CASTQGHEQYF
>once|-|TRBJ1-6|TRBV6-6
TGTGCCAGCAAAGGCGGGGGGGCAGGGAATTCACCCCTCCACTTT
CASKGGGAGNSPLHF
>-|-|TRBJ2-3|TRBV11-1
TGTGCCAGCAGCTTAATGCGGGGTATAGATACGCAGTATTTT
CASSLMRGIDTQYF
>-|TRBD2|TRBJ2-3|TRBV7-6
TGTGCCAGCAGCTTAGGGCTAGCGGGGGGATCAGGAGATACGCAGTATTTT
CASSLGLAGGSGDTQYF
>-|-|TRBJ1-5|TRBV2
TGTGCCAGCAGTGATGATGGACAGTTGGATAGCAATCAGCCCCAGCATTTT
CASSDDGQLDSNQPQHF
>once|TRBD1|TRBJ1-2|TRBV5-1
TGCGCCAGCACCTTGGACAGGGGGTATATTGGCTACACCTTC
CASTLDRGYIGYTF
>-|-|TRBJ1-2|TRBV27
TGTGCCAGCAGTTTATCCTTTGCAGGGGGCTACACCTTC
CASSLSFAGGYTF
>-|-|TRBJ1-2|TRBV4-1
TGCGCCAGCAGCCAAGAGCCAGGGGATCCCTATGGCTACACCTTC
CASSQEPGDPYGYTF
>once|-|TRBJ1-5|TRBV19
TGTGCCAGTAGTTCTTGGAGAAGCAATCAGCCCCAGCATTTT
CASSSWRSNQPQHF
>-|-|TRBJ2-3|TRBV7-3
TGTGCCAGCAGCAAAGCAGGCGATACGCAGTATTTT
CASSKAGDTQYF
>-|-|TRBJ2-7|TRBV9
TGTGCCAGCAGCTTTCGACAGGTCGGCGAGCAGTACTTC
CASSFRQVGEQYF
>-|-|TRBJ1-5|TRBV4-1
TGCGCCAGCAGCGGGATCGGGAGAGATATGGGTCAGCCCCAGCATTTT
CASSGIGRDMGQPQHF
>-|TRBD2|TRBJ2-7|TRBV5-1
TGCGCCAGCAGCTTGGCGGGGACTAGCGGGGGAACCTTCGAGCAGTACTTC
CASSLAGTSGGTFEQYF
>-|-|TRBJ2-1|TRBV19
TGTGCCAGTAGTATCCTCGACAGACCTCGGAATGAGCAGTTCTTC
CASSILDRPRNEQFF
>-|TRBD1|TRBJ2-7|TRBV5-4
TGTGCCAGCAGCGGCGGACAGGGGGTGGACGAGCAGTACTTC
CASSGGQGVDEQYF
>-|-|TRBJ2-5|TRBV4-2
TGTGCCAGCAGCCAAGATACCCGGTGGGAGACCCAGTACTTC
CASSQDTRWETQYF
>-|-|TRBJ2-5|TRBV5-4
TGTGCCAGCAGCTCGCCCTCGGGACAAAAAGAGACCCAGTACTTC
CASSSPSGQKETQYF
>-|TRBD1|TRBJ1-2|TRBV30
TGTGCCTTATCCCCAGGGGGACTCCTTGATGGCTACACCTTC
CALSPGGLLDGYTF
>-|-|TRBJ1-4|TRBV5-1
TGCGCCAGCAGCCCACAGAGGGGAGGTGAAAAACTGTTTTTT
CASSPQRGGEKLFF
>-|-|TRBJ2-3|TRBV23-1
TGCGCCAGCACCCAGACCGCAGACTACCGCACAGATACGCAGTATTTT
CASTQTADYRTDTQYF
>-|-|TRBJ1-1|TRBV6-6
TGTGCCAGCAGCCTTACAAGGGGGTCCACTGAAGCTTTCTTT
CASSLTRGSTEAFF
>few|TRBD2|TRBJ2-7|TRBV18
TGTGCCAGCTCACCCAGCGGGGGATCCTACGAGCAGTACTTC
CASSPSGGSYEQYF
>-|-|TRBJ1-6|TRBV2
TGTGCCAGCAGTGTAACTAGAGGCTATAATTCACCCCTCCACTTT
CASSVTRGYNSPLHF
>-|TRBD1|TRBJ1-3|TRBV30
TGTGCCTGGAGTCTCAGGGGGTCTGGAAACACCATATATTTT
CAWSLRGSGNTIYF
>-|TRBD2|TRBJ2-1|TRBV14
TGTGCCAGCAGCCCCTTAGCCGGGGGGGCCATCGGGGAGCAGTTCTTC
CASSPLAGGAIGEQFF
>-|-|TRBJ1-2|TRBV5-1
TGCGCCAGCAGCTTGAATGGCGGGGATGGCTACACCTTC
CASSLNGGDGYTF
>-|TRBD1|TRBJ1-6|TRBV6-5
TGTGCCAGCAGAGCCGGGACAGGGCTCAATTCACCCCTCCACTTT
CASRAGTGLNSPLHF
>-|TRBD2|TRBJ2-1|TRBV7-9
TGTGCCAGCAGCCGAAACCCTCTCGCGGCGGGGGGGCCCCGTGAGCAGTTCTTC
CASSRNPLAAGGPREQFF
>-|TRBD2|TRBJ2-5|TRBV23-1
TGCGCCAGCAGTCCTCCGGCGGGACTAGCGGGGGCGGAGACCCAGTACTTC
CASSPPAGLAGAETQYF
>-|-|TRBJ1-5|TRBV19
TGTGCCAGCGCCGGGGGTAGCAATCAGCCCCAGCATTTT
CASAGGSNQPQHF
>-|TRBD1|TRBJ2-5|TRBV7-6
TGTGCCAGCAGCTTCCGTCCGGGACAGGGGGCTTGGGAGACCCAGTACTTC
CASSFRPGQGAWETQYF
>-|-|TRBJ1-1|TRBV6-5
TGTGCCAGCAGTACCCCGGCAATGAGGGTCACTGAAGCTTTCTTT
CASSTPAMRVTEAFF
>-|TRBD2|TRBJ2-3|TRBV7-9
TGTGCCAGCAGTGGACTAGCGGGGGCCACAGATACGCAGTATTTT
CASSGLAGATDTQYF
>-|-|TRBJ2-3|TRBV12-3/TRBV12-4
TGTGCCAGCGATCGCGGTTACACAGATACGCAGTATTTT
CASDRGYTDTQYF
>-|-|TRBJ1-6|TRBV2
TGTGCCAGCGCTACGGGACTGAATAATTCACCCCTCCACTTT
CASATGLNNSPLHF
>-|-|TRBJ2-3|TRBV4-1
TGCGCCAGCAGCCTGAGACTCATGAGCACAGATACGCAGTATTTT
CASSLRLMSTDTQYF
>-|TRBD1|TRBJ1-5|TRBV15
TGTGCCACCAGCAGAGTATTGGGGACAGCTTTGGGCGATCAGCCCCAGCATTTT
CATSRVLGTALGDQPQHF
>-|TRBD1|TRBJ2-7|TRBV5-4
TGTGCCAGCGGGGTAAGGACAGGGGGCTACGAGCAGTACTTC
CASGVRTGGYEQYF
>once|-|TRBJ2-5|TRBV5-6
TGTGCCAGCAGCTTAGAGGTTCGAGAGACCCAGTACTTC
CASSLEVRETQYF